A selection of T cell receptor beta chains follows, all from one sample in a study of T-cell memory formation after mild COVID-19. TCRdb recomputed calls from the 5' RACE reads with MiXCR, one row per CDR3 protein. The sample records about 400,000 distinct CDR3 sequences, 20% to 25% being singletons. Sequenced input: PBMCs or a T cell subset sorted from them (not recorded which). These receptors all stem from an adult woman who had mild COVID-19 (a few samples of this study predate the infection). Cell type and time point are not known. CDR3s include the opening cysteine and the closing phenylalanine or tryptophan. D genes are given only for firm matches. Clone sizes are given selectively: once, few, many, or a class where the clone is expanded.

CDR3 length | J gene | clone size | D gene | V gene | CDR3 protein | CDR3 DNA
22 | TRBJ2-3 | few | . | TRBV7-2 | CASSLPSWAGKQGRSPTDTQYF | TGTGCCAGCAGCTTACCGAGTTGGGCGGGTAAACAGGGACGTTCTCCCACAGATACGCAGTATTTT
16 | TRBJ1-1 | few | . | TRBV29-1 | CSVDYGAVRTNTEAFF | TGCAGCGTTGATTATGGGGCCGTACGGACGAACACTGAAGCTTTCTTT
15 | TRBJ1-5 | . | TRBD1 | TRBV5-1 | CASSLTGASNQPQHF | TGCGCCAGCAGCCTGACAGGGGCCAGCAATCAGCCCCAGCATTTT
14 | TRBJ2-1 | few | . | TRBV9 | CASSKGRNHDEQFF | TGTGCCAGCAGCAAGGGGCGTAATCACGATGAGCAGTTCTTC
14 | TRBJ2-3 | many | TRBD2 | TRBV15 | CATSRGLAGDTQYF | TGTGCCACCAGCAGAGGGCTAGCGGGAGATACGCAGTATTTT
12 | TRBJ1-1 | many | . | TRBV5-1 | CASSLGSTEAFF | TGTGCCAGCAGTCTTGGGAGCACTGAAGCTTTCTTT
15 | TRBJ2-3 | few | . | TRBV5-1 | CASSRFRGGTDTQYF | TGCGCCAGCAGCCGCTTTCGGGGCGGCACAGATACGCAGTATTTT
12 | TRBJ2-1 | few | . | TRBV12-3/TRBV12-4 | CASSITGIEQFF | TGTGCCAGCAGTATTACAGGTATTGAGCAGTTCTTC
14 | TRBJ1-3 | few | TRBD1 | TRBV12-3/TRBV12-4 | CASRQDRSGNTIYF | TGTGCCAGCAGGCAGGACAGGTCTGGAAACACCATATATTTT
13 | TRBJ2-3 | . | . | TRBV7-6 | CASSLVVTDTQYF | TGTGCCAGCAGCTTAGTGGTAACAGATACGCAGTATTTT
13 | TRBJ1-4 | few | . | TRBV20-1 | CSAGKVVQEKLFF | TGCAGTGCTGGAAAGGTCGTTCAGGAAAAACTGTTTTTT
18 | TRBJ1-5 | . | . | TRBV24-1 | CATSDFGRGAYSNQPQHF | TGTGCCACCAGTGATTTCGGCAGGGGCGCTTATAGCAATCAGCCCCAGCATTTT
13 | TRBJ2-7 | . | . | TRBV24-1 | CATSDSQTQISFF | TGTGCCACCAGTGATTCGCAGACACAGATCTCCTTTTTC
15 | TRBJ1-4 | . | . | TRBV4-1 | CASSQAVTANEKLFF | TGCGCCAGCAGCCAAGCGGTGACAGCTAATGAAAAACTGTTTTTT
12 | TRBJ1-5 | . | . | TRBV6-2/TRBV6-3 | CASSSPLENQHF | TGTGCCAGCAGTTCGCCTCTCGAGAACCAGCATTTT
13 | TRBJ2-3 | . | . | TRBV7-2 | CASSPRAKDTQYF | TGTGCCAGCAGCCCCCGGGCGAAAGATACGCAGTATTTT
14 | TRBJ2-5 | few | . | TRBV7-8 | CASSAALGGETQYF | TGTGCCAGCAGCGCGGCCCTAGGGGGAGAGACCCAGTACTTC
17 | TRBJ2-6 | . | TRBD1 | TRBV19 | CATEQGAIRSGANVLTF | TGTGCCACGGAACAGGGGGCCATTAGATCTGGGGCCAACGTCCTGACTTTC
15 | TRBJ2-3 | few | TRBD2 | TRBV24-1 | CATSRLAGSTDTQYF | TGTGCCACCAGTAGACTAGCGGGAAGCACAGATACGCAGTATTTT
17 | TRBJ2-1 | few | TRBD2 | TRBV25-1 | CASSESGGGARYNEQFF | TGTGCCAGCAGTGAATCCGGCGGGGGGGCGAGGTACAATGAGCAGTTCTTC
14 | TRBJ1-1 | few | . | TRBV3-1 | CASSQVLGATEAFF | TGTGCCAGCAGCCAAGTCTTAGGGGCCACTGAAGCTTTCTTT
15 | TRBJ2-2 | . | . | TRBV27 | CASSPGHPNTGELFF | TGTGCCAGCAGTCCGGGACACCCGAACACCGGGGAGCTGTTTTTT
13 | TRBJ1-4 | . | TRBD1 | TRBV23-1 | CASPRTGPEKLFF | TGCGCCAGCCCACGGACAGGGCCTGAAAAACTGTTTTTT
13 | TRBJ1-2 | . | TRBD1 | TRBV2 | CASEGTGGIGYTF | TGTGCCAGCGAGGGGACAGGGGGGATTGGCTACACCTTC
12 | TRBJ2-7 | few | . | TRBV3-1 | CASSALGNEQYF | TGTGCCAGCAGCGCTCTGGGAAACGAGCAGTACTTC
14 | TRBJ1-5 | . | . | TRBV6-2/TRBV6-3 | CASSYGREPQPQHF | TGTGCCAGCAGTTACGGCAGGGAGCCCCAGCCCCAGCATTTT
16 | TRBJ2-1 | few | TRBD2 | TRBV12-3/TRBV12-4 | CASSRGGGGSYNEQFF | TGTGCCAGCAGTCGGGGTGGCGGGGGTTCCTACAATGAGCAGTTCTTC
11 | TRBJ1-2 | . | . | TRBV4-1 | CASSRGHGYTF | TGCGCCAGCAGCCGGGGTCATGGCTACACCTTC
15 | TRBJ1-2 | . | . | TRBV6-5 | CASSYRGVPNYGYTF | TGTGCCAGCAGTTACAGGGGGGTTCCTAACTATGGCTACACCTTC
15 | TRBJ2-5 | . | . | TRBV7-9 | CASSQPGPTQETQYF | TGTGCCAGCAGCCAACCGGGACCGACGCAAGAGACCCAGTACTTC
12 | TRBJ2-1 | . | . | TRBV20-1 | CSATIRGNEQFF | TGCAGTGCTACTATCCGGGGTAATGAGCAGTTCTTC
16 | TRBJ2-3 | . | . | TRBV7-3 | CASSPFTGRAPDTQYF | TGTGCCAGCAGCCCTTTTACAGGGCGAGCACCAGATACGCAGTATTTT
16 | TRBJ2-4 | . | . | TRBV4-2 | CASSQVPGRAKNIQYF | TGTGCCAGCAGCCAAGTTCCAGGGAGGGCCAAAAACATTCAGTACTTC
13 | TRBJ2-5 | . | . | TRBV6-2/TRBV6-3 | CASSLGGQWTQYF | TGTGCCAGCAGCCTCGGGGGACAGTGGACCCAGTACTTC
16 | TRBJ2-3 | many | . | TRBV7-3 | CASSDNLGGGTDTQYF | TGTGCCAGTAGCGACAATCTAGGGGGAGGAACAGATACGCAGTATTTT
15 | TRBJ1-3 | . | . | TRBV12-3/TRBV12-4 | CASRLAGGQGNTIYF | TGTGCCAGCAGACTCGCCGGGGGGCAAGGAAACACCATATATTTT
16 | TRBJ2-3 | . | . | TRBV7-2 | CASSLGVARSTDTQYF | TGTGCCAGCAGCTTAGGGGTAGCGAGGAGCACAGATACGCAGTATTTT
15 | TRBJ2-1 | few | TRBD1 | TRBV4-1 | CASSQRGQGGNEQFF | TGCGCCAGCAGCCAACGCGGACAGGGGGGAAATGAGCAGTTCTTC
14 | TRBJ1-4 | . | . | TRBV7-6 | CASSPDSLVGKLFF | TGTGCCAGCAGCCCTGACTCCCTGGTAGGAAAACTGTTTTTT
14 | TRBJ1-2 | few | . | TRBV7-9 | CASSLGPVGYGYTF | TGTGCCAGCAGCCTGGGACCAGTGGGTTATGGCTACACCTTC
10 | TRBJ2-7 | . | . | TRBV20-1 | CSAIFGEQYF | TGCAGTGCTATTTTCGGGGAGCAGTACTTC
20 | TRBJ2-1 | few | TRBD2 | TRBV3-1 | CASSQASGVDDRISYNEQFF | TGTGCCAGCAGCCAAGCTAGCGGGGTAGACGATCGTATTTCCTACAATGAGCAGTTCTTC
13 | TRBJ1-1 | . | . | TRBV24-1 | CAVPGRGYTEAFF | TGTGCCGTCCCAGGGCGCGGTTACACTGAAGCTTTCTTT
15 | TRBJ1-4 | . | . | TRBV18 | CASSPARKANEKLFF | TGTGCCAGCTCACCAGCAAGGAAGGCTAATGAAAAACTGTTTTTT
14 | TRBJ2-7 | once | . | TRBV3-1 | CASSQVDQNGEQYF | TGTGCCAGCAGCCAAGTGGACCAGAACGGGGAGCAGTACTTC
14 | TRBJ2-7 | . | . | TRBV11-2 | CASSLVGGPYEQYF | TGTGCCAGCAGCTTAGTCGGGGGCCCCTACGAGCAGTACTTC
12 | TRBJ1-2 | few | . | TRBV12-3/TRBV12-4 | CASSFTGYGYTF | TGTGCCAGCAGTTTCACAGGCTATGGCTACACCTTC
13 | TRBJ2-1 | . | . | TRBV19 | CASSIETGSEQFF | TGTGCCAGTAGTATTGAGACCGGGAGTGAGCAGTTCTTC
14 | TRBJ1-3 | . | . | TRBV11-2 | CASRPESSGNTIYF | TGTGCCAGCCGTCCGGAGTCCTCTGGAAACACCATATATTTT
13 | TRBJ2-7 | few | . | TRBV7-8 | CASSLDPGYEQYF | TGTGCCAGCAGCTTAGATCCTGGATACGAGCAGTACTTC
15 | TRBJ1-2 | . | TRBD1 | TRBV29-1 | CSVLRGTAGNYGYTF | TGCAGTGTCCTTCGAGGGACAGCCGGCAACTATGGCTACACCTTC
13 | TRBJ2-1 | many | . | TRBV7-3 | CASSLASPGEQFF | TGTGCCAGCAGCTTAGCGTCGCCCGGTGAGCAGTTCTTC